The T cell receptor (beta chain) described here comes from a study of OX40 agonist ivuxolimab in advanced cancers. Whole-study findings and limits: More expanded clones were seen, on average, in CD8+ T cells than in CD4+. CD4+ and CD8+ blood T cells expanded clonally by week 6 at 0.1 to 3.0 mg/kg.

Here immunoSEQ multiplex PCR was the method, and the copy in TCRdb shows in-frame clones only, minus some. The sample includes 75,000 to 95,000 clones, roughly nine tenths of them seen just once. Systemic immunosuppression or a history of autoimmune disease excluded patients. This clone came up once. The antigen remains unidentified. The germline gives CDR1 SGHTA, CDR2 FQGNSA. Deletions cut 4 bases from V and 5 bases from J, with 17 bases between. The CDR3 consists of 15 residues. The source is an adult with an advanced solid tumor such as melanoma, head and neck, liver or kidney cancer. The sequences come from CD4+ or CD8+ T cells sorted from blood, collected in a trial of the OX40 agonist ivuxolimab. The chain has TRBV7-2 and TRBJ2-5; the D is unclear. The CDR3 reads CASSSRQLSLETQYF. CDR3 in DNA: TGTGCCAGCAGCTCGCGCCAACTATCCCTGGAGACCCAGTACTTC.